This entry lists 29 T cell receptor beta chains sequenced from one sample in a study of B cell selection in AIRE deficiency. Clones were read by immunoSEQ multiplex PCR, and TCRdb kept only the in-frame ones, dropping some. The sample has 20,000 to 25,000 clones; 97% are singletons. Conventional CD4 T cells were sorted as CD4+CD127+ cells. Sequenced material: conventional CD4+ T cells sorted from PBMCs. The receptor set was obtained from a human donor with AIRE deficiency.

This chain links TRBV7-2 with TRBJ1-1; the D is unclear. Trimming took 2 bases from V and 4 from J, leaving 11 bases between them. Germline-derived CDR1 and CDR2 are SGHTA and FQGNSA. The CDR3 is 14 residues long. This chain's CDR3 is CASSLFSGTTEAFF. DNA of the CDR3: TGTGCCAGCAGCTTATTTTCGGGCACCACTGAAGCTTTCTTT. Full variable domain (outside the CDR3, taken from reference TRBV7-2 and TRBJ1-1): GAGVSQSPSNKVTEKGKDVELRCDPISGHTALYWYRQSLGQGLEFLIYFQGNSAPDKSGLPSDRFSAERTGGSVSTLTIQRTQQEDSAVYLCASSLFSGTTEAFFGQGTRLTVV.

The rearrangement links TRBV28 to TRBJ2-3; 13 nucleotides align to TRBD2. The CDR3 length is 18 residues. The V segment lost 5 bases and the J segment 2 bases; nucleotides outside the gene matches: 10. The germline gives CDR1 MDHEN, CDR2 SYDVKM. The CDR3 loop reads CASSPKQGLAGLTDTQYF. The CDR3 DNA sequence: TGTGCCAGCAGTCCGAAACAGGGACTAGCGGGACTCACAGATACGCAGTATTTT.

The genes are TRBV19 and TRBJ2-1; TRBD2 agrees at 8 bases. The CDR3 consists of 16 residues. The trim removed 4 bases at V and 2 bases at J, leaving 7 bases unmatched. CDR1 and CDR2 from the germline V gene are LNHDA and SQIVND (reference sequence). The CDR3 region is CASSRRAGVTYNEQFF. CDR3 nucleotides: TGTGCCAGTAGTAGGAGAGCGGGAGTAACCTACAATGAGCAGTTCTTC.

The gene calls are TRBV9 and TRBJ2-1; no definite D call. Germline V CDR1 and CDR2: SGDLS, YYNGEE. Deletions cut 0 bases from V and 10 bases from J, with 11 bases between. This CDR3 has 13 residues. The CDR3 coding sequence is TGTGCCAGCAGCGTAGGCTCCCCCGGGGAGCAGTTCTTC. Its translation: CASSVGSPGEQFF.

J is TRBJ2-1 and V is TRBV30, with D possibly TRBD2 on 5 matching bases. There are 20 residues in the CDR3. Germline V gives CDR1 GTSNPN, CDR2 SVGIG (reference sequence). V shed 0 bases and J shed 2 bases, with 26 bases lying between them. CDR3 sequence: CAWSVLRTRRWADPYNEQFF. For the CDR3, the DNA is TGTGCCTGGAGTGTACTAAGGACTCGTAGATGGGCGGACCCCTACAATGAGCAGTTCTTC. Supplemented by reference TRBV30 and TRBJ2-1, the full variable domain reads SQTIHQWPATLVQPVGSPLSLECTVEGTSNPNLYWYRQAAGRGLQLLFYSVGIGQISSEVPQNLSASRPQDRQFILSSKKLLLSDSGFYLCAWSVLRTRRWADPYNEQFFGPGTRLTVL.

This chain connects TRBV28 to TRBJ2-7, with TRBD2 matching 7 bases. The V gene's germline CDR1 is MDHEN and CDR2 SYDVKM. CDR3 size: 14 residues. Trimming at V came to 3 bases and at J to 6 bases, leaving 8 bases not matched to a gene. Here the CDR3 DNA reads TGTGCCAGCAGTTTGACTAGCCTGGATTTCGAGCAGTACTTC. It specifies CASSLTSLDFEQYF.

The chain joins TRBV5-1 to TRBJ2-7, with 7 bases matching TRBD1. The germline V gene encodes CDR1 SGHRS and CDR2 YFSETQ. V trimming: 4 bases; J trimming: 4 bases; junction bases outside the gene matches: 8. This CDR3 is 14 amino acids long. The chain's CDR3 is CASSPGQPPYEQYF. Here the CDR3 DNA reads TGCGCCAGCAGCCCGGGACAGCCCCCATACGAGCAGTACTTC.

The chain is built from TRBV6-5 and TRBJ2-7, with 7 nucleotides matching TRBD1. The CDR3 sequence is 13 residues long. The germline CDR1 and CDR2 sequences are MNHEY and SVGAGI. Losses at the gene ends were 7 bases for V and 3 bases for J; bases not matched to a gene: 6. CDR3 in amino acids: CASKRGQDYEQYF. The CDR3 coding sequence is TGTGCCAGCAAACGAGGACAGGACTACGAGCAGTACTTC.

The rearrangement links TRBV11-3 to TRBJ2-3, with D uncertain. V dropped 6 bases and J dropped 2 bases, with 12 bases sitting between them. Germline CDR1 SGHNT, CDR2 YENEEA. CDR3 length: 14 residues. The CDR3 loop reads CASRNRYTTDTQYF. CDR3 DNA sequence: TGTGCCAGCAGAAACCGCTACACCACAGATACGCAGTATTTT. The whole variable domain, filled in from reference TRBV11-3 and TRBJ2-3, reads EAGVVQSPRYKIIEKKQPVAFWCNPISGHNTLYWYLQNLGQGPELLIRYENEEAVDDSQLPKDRFSAERLKGVDSTLKIQPAELGDSAVYLCASRNRYTTDTQYFGPGTRLTVL.

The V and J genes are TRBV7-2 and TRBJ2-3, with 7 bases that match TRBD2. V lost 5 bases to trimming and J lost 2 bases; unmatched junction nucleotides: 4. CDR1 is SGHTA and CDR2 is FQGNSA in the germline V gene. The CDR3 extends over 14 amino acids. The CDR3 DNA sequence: TGTGCCAGCAGCCCTAGCGGAAACACAGATACGCAGTATTTT. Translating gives CASSPSGNTDTQYF.

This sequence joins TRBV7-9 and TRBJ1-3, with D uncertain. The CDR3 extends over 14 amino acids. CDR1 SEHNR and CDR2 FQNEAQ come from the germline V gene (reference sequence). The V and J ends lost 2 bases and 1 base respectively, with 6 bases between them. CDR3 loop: CASSLLSSGNTIYF. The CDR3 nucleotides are TGTGCCAGCAGCTTATTATCTTCTGGAAACACCATATATTTT. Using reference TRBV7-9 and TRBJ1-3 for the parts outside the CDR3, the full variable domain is DTGVSQNPRHKITKRGQNVTFRCDPISEHNRLYWYRQTLGQGPEFLTYFQNEAQLEKSRLLSDRFSAERPKGSFSTLEIQRTEQGDSAMYLCASSLLSSGNTIYFGEGSWLTVV.

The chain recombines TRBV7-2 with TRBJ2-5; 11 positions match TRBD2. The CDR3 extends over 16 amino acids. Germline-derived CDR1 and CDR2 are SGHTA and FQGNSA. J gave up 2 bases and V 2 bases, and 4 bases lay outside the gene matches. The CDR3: CASSLLLAGGQETQYF. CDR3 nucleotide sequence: TGTGCCAGCAGCTTACTCCTAGCGGGAGGACAAGAGACCCAGTACTTC.

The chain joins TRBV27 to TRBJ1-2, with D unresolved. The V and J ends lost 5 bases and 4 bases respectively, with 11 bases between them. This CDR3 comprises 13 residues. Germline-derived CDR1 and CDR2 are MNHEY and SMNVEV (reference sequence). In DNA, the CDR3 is TGTGCCAGCAGTCAGCAACATTTCTATGGCTACACCTTC. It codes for CASSQQHFYGYTF.

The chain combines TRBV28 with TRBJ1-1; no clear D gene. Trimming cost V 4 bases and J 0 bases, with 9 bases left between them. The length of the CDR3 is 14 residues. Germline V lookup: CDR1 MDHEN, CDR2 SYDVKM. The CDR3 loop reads CASSWESLNTEAFF. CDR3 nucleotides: TGTGCCAGCAGTTGGGAAAGCCTGAACACTGAAGCTTTCTTT.

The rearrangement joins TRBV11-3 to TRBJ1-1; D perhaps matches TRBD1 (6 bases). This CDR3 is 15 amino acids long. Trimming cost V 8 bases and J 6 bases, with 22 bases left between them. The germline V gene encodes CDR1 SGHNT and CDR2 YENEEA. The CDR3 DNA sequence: TGTGCCAGCTTTCAGGGGCCCCACCGGGTCGCTGAAGCTTTCTTT. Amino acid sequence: CASFQGPHRVAEAFF.

The CDR3 DNA reads as TGTGCCTGGTCCTTTGGCTGGGATAGCAATCAGCCCCAGCATTTT. Amino acid sequence: CAWSFGWDSNQPQHF. This chain uses TRBV30 with TRBJ1-5; D gene ambiguous. Germline loops: CDR1 GTSNPN, CDR2 SVGIG (reference sequence). There are 15 residues in the CDR3. V was pared by 5 bases and J by 0 bases, with 14 bases between.

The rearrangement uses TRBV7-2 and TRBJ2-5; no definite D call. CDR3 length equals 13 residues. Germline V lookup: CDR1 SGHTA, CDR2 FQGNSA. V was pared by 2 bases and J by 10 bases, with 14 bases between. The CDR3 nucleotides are TGTGCCAGCAGCTTAAGGCCTCCCTGGGACCAGTACTTC. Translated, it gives CASSLRPPWDQYF.

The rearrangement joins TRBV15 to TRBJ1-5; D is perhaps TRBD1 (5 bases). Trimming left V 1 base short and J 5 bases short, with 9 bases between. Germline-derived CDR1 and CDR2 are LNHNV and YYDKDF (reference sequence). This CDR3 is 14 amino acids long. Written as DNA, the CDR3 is TGTGCCACCAGCAGAGGTGCGGGGGATCAGCCCCAGCATTTT. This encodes CATSRGAGDQPQHF.

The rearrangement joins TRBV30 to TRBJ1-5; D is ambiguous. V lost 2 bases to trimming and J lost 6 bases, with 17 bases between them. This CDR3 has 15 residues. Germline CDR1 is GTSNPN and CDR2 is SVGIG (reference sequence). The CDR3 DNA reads TGTGCCTGGAGTCCCCTCGGTACTAGCGGTCAGCCCCAGCATTTT. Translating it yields CAWSPLGTSGQPQHF.

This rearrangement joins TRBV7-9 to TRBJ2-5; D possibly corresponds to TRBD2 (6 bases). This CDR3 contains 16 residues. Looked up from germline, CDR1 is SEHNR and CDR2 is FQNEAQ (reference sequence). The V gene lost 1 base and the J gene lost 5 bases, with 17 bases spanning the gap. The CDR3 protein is CASSLVVGGRVETQYF. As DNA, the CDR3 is TGTGCCAGCAGCTTAGTTGTGGGAGGCCGGGTTGAGACCCAGTACTTC.

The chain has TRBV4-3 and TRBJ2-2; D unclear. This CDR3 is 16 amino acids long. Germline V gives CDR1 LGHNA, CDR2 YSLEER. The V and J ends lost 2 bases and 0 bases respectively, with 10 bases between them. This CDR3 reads CASSQQTSTNTGELFF. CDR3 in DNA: TGCGCCAGCAGCCAACAAACGAGTACGAACACCGGGGAGCTGTTTTTT.

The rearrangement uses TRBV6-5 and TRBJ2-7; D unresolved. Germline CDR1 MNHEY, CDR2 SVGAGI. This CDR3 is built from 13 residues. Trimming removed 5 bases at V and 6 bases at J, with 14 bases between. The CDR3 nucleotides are TGTGCCAGCAGTCCCGGTCCGGGTCCCGAGCAGTACTTC. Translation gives CASSPGPGPEQYF.

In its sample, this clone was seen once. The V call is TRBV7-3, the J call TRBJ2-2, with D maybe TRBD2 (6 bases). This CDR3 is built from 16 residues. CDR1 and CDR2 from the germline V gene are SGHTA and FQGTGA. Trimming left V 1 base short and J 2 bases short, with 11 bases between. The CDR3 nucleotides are TGTGCCAGCAGCTTAATCGCGGGGAAAAACACCGGGGAGCTGTTTTTT. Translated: CASSLIAGKNTGELFF.

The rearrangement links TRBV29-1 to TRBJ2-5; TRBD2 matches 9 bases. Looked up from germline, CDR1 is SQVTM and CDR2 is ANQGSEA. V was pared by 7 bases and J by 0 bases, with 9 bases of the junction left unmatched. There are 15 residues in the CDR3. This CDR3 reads CSGKGAGGNQETQYF. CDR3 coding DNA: TGCAGCGGCAAGGGGGCGGGAGGGAACCAAGAGACCCAGTACTTC.

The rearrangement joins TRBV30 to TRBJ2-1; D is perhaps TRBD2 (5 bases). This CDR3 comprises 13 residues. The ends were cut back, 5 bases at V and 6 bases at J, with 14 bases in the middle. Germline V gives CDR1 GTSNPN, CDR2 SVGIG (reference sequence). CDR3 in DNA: TGTGCCTGGCGATCCTCGGGGAGCAATGAGCAGTTCTTC. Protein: CAWRSSGSNEQFF.

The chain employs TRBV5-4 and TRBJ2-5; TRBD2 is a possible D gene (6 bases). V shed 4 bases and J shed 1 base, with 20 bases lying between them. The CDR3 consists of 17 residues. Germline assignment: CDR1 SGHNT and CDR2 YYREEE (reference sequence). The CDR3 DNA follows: TGTGCCAGCAGCCCCAGCATCGGGGGAGGAGTCCAAGAGACCCAGTACTTC. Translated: CASSPSIGGGVQETQYF.

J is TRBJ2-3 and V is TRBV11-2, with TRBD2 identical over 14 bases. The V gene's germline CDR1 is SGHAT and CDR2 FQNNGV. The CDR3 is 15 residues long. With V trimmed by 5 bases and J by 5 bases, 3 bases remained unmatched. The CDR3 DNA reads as TGTGCCAGCAGCCCGGGACTAGCGGGAGTAGATACGCAGTATTTT. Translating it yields CASSPGLAGVDTQYF.

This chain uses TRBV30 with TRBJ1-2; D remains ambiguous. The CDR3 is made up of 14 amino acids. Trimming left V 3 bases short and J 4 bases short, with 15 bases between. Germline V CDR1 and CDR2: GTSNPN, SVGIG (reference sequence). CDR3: CAWSPHSTGYGYTF. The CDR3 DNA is TGTGCCTGGAGCCCTCATTCAACGGGCTATGGCTACACCTTC.

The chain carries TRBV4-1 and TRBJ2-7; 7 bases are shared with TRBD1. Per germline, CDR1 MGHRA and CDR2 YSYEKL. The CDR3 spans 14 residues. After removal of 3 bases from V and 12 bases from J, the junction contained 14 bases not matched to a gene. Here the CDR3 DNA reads TGCGCCAGCAGCCACCCTGACAGGGACCCGTCGTTGTACTTC. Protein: CASSHPDRDPSLYF.